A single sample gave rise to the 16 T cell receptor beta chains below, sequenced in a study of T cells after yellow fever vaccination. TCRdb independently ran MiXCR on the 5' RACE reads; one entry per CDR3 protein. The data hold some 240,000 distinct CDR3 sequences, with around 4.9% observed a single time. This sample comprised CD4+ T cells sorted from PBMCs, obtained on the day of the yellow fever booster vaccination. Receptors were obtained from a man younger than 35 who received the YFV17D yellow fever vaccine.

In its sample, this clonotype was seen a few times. The chain's CDR3 is CASSFNAGPYEQYF. The DNA for the CDR3 is TGCGCCAGCAGCTTTAATGCCGGACCTTACGAGCAGTACTTC. This chain links TRBV5-1 with TRBJ2-7, with D uncertain. There are 14 residues in the CDR3. CDR1 is SGHRS, CDR2 YFSETQ, per germline. Trimming cost V 2 bases and J 4 bases, with 13 bases left between them.

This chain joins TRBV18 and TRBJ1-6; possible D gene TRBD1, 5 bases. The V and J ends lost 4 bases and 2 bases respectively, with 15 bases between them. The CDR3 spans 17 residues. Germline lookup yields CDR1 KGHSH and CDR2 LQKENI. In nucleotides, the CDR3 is TGTGCCAGCTCACTACAGGAGAGTGGGGCCTATAATTCACCCCTCCACTTT. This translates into CASSLQESGAYNSPLHF.

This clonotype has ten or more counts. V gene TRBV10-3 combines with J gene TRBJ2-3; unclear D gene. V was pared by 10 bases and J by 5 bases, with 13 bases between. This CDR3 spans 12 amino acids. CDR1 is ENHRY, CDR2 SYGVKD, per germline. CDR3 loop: CATSPGVDTQYF. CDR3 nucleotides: TGTGCCACCTCTCCGGGTGTAGATACGCAGTATTTT.

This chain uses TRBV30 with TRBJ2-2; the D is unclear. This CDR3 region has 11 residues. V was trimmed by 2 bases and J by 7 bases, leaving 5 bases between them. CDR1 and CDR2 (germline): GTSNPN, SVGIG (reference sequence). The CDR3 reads CAWSLGGELFF. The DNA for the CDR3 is TGTGCCTGGAGTTTGGGCGGGGAGCTGTTTTTT.

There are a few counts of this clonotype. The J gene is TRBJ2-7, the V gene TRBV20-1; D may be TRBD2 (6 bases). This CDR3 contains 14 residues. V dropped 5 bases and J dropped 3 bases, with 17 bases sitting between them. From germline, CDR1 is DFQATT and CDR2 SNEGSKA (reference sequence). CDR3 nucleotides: TGCAGTGCTCTCCCGCGGGGATCCCTCTACGAGCAGTACGTC. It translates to CSALPRGSLYEQYV.

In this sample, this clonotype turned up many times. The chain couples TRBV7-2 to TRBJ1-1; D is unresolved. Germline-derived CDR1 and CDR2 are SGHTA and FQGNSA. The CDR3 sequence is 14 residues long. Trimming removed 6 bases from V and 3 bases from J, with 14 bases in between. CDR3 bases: TGTGCCAGCAGACCGGGAGGTCGGGACACTGAAGCTTTCTTT. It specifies CASRPGGRDTEAFF.

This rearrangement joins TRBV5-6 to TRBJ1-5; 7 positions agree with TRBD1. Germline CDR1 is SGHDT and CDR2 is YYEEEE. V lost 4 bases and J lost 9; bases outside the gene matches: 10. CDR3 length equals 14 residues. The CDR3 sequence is CASSLWTGQWPQHF. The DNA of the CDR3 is TGTGCCAGCAGCCTCTGGACAGGCCAATGGCCCCAGCATTTT.

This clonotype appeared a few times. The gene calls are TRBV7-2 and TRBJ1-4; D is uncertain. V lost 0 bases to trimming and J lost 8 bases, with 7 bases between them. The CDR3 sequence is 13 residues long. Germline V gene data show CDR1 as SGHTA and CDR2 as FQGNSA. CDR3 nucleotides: TGTGCCAGCAGCTTAGCACCTCAGGAAAAACTGTTTTTT. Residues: CASSLAPQEKLFF.

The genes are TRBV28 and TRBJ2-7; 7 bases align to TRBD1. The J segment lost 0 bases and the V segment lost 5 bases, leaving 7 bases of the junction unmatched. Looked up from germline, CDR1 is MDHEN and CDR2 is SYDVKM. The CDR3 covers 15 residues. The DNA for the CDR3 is TGTGCCAGCAGTCTCAGGGGGTATTCCTCCTACGAGCAGTACGTC. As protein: CASSLRGYSSYEQYV.

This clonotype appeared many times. The CDR3, as DNA: TGTGCCATCAGTGAAAGAGGTAGCGGGACGGCCGGGGAGCTGTTTTTT. Amino acid sequence: CAISERGSGTAGELFF. The genes are TRBV10-3 and TRBJ2-2; 8 bases line up with TRBD2. CDR3 length: 16 residues. The germline V gene encodes CDR1 ENHRY and CDR2 SYGVKD. V shed 3 bases, J shed 6 bases, and the junction held 9 bases outside the gene matches.

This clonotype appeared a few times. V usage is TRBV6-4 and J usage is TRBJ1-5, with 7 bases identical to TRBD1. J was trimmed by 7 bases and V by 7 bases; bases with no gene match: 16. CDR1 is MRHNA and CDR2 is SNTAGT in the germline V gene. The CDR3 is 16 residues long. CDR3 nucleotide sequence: TGTGCCAGCAACCCCGGGACAGCGCGAAGGTACCAGCCCCAGCATTTT. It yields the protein CASNPGTARRYQPQHF.

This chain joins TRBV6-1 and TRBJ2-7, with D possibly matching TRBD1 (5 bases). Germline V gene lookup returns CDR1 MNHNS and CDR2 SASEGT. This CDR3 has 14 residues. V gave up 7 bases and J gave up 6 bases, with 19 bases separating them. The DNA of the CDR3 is TGTGCCAGCAAACGAGACCCAGGGAATCTCGAGCAGTACTTC. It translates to CASKRDPGNLEQYF.

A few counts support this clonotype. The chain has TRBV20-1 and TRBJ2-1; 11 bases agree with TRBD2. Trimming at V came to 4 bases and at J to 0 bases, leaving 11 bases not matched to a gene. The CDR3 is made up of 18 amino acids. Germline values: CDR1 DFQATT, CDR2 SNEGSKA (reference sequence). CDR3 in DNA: TGCAGTGCTAAGCCACTAGCGGGAGTCACGAGCTCCTACAATGAGCAGTTCTTC. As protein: CSAKPLAGVTSSYNEQFF.

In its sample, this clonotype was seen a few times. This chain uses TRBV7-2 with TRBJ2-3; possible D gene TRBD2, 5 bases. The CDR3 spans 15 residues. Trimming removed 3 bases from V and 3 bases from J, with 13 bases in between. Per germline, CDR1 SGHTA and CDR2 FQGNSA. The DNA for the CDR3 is TGTGCCAGCAGCTTTTCGCCGGGGATTACAGATACGCAGTATTTT. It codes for CASSFSPGITDTQYF.

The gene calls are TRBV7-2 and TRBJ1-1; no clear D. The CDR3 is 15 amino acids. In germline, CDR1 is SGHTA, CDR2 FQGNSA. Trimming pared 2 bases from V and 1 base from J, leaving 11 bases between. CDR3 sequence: CASSLTSGRNTEAFF. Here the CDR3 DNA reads TGTGCCAGCAGCTTAACGAGTGGGAGGAACACTGAAGCTTTCTTT. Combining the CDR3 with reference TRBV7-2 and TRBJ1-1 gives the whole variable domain GAGVSQSPSNKVTEKGKDVELRCDPISGHTALYWYRQSLGQGLEFLIYFQGNSAPDKSGLPSDRFSAERTGGSVSTLTIQRTQQEDSAVYLCASSLTSGRNTEAFFGQGTRLTVV.

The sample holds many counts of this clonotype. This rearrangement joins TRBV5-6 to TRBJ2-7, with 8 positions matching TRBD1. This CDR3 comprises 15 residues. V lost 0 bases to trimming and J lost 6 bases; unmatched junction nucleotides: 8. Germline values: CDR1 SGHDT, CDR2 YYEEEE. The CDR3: CASSLAPGQGSEQYV. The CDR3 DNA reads TGTGCCAGCAGCTTGGCCCCCGGACAGGGTAGCGAGCAGTACGTC.